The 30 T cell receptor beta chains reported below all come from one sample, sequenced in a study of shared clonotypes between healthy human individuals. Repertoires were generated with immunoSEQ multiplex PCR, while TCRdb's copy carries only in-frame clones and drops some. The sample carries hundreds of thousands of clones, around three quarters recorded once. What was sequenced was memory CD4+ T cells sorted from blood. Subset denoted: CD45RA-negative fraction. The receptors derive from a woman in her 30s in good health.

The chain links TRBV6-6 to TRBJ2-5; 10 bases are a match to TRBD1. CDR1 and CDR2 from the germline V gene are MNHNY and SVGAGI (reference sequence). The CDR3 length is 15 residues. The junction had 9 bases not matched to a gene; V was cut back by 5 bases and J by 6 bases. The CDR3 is CASSLRDRGFQTQYF. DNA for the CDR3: TGTGCCAGCAGTCTCCGGGACAGGGGATTCCAGACCCAGTACTTC.

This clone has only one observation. CDR3: CASSFSQDLSYEQYF. The CDR3 DNA is TGTGCCAGCAGTTTCAGTCAGGACCTCTCCTACGAGCAGTACTTC. The chain uses TRBV28 and TRBJ2-7, with D hard to call. Between the trimmed V and J ends, which lost 3 bases and 0 bases, there was a span of 12 bases. This CDR3 comprises 15 residues. Per the germline V gene, CDR1 is MDHEN and CDR2 is SYDVKM.

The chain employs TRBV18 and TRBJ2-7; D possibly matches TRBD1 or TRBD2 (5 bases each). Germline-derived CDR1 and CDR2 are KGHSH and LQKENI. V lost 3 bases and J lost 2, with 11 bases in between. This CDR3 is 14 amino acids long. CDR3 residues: CASSPKVGAYEQYF. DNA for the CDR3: TGTGCCAGCTCACCTAAGGTGGGGGCCTACGAGCAGTACTTC.

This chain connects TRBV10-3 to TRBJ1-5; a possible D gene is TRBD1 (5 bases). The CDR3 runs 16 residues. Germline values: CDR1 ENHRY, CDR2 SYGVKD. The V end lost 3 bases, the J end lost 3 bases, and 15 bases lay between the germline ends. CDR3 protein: CAISDGRQGPNQPQHF. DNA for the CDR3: TGTGCCATCAGTGATGGTAGGCAGGGCCCCAATCAGCCCCAGCATTTT.

The CDR3 spells CASSPGVTGELFF. CDR3 nucleotide sequence: TGTGCCAGCAGTCCAGGGGTTACCGGGGAGCTGTTTTTT. The chain couples TRBV28 to TRBJ2-2; D possibly corresponds to TRBD1 (6 bases). V was pared by 5 bases and J by 5 bases, with 9 bases between. From germline, CDR1 is MDHEN and CDR2 SYDVKM. This CDR3 contains 13 residues.

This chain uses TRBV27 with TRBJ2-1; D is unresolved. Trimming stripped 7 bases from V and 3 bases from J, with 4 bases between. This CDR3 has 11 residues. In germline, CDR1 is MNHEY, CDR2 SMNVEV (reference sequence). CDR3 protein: CASTDYNEQFF. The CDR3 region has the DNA TGTGCCAGCACGGACTACAATGAGCAGTTCTTC.

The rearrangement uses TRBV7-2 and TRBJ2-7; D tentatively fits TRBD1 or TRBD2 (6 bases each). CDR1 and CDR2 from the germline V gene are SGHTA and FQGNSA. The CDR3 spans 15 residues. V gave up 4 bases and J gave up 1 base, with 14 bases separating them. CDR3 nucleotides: TGTGCCAGCAGCTGGGGGGCAGTCGGATCCTACGAGCAGTACTTC. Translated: CASSWGAVGSYEQYF. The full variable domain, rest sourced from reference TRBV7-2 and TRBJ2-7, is GAGVSQSPSNKVTEKGKDVELRCDPISGHTALYWYRQSLGQGLEFLIYFQGNSAPDKSGLPSDRFSAERTGGSVSTLTIQRTQQEDSAVYLCASSWGAVGSYEQYFGPGTRLTVT.

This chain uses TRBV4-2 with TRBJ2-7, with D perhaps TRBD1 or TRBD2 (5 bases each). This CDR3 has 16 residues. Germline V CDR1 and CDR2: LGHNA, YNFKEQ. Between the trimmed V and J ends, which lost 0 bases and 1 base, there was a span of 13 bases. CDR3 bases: TGTGCCAGCAGCCAAGAAGGGACGGAGACATCCTACGAGCAGTACTTC. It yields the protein CASSQEGTETSYEQYF.

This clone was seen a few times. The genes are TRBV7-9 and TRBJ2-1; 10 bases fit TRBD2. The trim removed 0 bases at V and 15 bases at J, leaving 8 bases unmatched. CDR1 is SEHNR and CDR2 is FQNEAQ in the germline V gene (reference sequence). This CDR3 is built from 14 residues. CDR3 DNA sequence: TGTGCCAGCAGCTTAGCCCTGCTAGCGGGAGTACCGTTCTTC. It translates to CASSLALLAGVPFF. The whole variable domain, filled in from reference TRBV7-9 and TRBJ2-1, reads DTGVSQNPRHKITKRGQNVTFRCDPISEHNRLYWYRQTLGQGPEFLTYFQNEAQLEKSRLLSDRFSAERPKGSFSTLEIQRTEQGDSAMYLCASSLALLAGVPFFGPGTRLTVL.

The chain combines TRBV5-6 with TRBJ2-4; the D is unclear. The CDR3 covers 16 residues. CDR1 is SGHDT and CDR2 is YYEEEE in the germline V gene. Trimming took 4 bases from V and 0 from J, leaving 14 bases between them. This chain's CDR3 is CASSHRPSVAKNIQYF. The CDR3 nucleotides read TGTGCCAGCAGCCATAGGCCGAGCGTAGCCAAAAACATTCAGTACTTC.

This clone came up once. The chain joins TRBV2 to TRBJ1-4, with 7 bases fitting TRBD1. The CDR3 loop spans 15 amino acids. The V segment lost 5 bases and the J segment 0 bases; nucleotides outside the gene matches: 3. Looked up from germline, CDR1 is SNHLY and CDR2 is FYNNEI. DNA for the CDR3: TGTGCCAGCAGTAATCAGGGGGCAACTAATGAAAAACTGTTTTTT. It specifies CASSNQGATNEKLFF.

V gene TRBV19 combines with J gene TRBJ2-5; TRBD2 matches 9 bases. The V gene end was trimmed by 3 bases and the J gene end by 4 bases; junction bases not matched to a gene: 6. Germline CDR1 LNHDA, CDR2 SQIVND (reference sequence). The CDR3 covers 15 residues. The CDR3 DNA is TGTGCCAGTAGTATCGCTAGCGGGATTCGAGAGACCCAGTACTTC. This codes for CASSIASGIRETQYF.

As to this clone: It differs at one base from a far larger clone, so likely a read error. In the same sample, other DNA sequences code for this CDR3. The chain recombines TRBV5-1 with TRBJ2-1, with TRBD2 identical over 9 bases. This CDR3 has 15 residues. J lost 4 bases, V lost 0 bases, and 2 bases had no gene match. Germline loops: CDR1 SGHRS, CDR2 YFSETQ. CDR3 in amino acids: CASSLATSGYNEQFF. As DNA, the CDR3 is TGCGCCAGCAGCTTGGCCACTAGCGGGTACAATGAGCAGTTCTTC.

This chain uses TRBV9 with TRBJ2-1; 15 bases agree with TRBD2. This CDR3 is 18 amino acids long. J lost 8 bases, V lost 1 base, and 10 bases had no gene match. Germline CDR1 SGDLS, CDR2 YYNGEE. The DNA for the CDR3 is TGTGCCAGCAGCGTATCAGGACTAGCGGGAGGGCCTCTCGATGAGCAGTTCTTC. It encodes CASSVSGLAGGPLDEQFF.

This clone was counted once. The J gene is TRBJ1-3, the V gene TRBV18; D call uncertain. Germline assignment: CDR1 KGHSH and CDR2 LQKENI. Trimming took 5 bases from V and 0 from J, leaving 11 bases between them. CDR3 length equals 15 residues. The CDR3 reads CASSADGNSGNTIYF. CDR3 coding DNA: TGTGCCAGCTCAGCGGACGGCAACTCTGGAAACACCATATATTTT.

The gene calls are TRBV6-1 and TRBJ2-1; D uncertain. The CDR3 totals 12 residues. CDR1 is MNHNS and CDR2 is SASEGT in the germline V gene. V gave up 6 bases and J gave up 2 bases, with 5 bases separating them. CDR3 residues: CASSETYNEQFF. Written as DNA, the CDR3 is TGTGCCAGCAGCGAGACCTACAATGAGCAGTTCTTC.

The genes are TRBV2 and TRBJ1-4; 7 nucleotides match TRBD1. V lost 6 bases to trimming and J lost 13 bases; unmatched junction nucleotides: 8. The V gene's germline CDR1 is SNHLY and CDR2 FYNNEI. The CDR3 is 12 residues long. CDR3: CASREGGQILFF. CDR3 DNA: TGTGCCAGCAGAGAGGGGGGACAGATACTGTTTTTT. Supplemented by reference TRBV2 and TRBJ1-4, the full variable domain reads EPEVTQTPSHQVTQMGQEVILRCVPISNHLYFYWYRQILGQKVEFLVSFYNNEISEKSEIFDDQFSVERPDGSNFTLKIRSTKLEDSAMYFCASREGGQILFFGSGTQLSVL.

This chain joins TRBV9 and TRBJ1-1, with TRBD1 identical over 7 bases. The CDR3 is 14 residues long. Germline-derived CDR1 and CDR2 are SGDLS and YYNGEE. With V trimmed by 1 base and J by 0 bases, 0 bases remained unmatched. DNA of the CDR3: TGTGCCAGCAGCGTAACAGGGGTGAACACTGAAGCTTTCTTT. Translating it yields CASSVTGVNTEAFF.

The CDR3 spells CASSPGDPSYEQYF. The DNA of the CDR3 is TGTGCCAGCTCACCAGGGGACCCCTCCTACGAGCAGTACTTC. The chain joins TRBV18 to TRBJ2-7, with D possibly being TRBD1 or TRBD2 (5 bases each). CDR1 is KGHSH, CDR2 LQKENI, per germline. The V gene lost 2 bases and the J gene lost 0 bases, with 8 bases spanning the gap. The CDR3 has 14 amino acids. The full variable domain, with the rest looked up from reference TRBV18 and TRBJ2-7, is NAGVMQNPRHLVRRRGQEARLRCSPMKGHSHVYWYRQLPEEGLKFMVYLQKENIIDESGMPKERFSAEFPKEGPSILRIQQVVRGDSAAYFCASSPGDPSYEQYFGPGTRLTVT.

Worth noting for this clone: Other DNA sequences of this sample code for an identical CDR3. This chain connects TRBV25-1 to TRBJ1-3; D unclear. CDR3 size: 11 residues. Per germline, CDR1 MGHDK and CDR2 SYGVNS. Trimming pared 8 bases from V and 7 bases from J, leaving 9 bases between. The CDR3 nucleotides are TGTGCCAGCGGATTCGGGAACACCATATATTTT. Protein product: CASGFGNTIYF.

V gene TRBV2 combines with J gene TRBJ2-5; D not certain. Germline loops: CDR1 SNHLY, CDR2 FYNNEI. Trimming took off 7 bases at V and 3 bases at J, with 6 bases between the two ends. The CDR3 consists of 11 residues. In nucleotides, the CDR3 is TGTGCCAGCAATTGGGAAGAGACCCAGTACTTC. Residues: CASNWEETQYF.

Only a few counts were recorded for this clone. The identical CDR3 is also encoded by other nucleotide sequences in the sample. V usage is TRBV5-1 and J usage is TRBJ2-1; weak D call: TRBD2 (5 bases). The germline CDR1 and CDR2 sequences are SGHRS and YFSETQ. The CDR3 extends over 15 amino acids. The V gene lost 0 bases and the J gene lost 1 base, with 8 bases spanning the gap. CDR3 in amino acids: CASSLASGSYNEQFF. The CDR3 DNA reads TGCGCCAGCAGCTTGGCCTCGGGGTCCTACAATGAGCAGTTCTTC.

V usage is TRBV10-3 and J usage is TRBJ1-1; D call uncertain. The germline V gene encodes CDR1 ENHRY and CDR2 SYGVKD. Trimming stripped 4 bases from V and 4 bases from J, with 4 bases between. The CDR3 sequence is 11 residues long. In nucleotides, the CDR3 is TGTGCCATCAGTGGGAGCACTGAAGCTTTCTTT. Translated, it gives CAISGSTEAFF.

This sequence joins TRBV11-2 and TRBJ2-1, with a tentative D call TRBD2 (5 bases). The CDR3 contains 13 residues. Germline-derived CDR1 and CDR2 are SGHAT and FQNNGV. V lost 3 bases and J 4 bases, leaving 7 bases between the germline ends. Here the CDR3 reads CASSFGLYNEQFF. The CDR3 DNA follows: TGTGCCAGCAGCTTTGGACTTTACAATGAGCAGTTCTTC.

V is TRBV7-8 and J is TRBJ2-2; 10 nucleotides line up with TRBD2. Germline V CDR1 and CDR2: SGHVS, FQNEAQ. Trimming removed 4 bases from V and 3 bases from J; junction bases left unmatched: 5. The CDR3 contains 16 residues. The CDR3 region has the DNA TGTGCCAGCAGCTCAACTAGCGGGATATACACCGGGGAGCTGTTTTTT. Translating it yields CASSSTSGIYTGELFF.

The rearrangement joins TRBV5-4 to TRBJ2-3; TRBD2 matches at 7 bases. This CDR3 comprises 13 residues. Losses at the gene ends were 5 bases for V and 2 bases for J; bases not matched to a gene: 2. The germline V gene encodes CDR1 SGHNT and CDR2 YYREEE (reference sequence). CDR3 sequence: CASSRDYTDTQYF. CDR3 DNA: TGTGCCAGCAGTCGGGACTACACAGATACGCAGTATTTT.

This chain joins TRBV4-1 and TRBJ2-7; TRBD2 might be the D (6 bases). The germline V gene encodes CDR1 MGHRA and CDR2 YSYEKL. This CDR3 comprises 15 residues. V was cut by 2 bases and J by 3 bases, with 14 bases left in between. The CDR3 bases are TGCGCCAGCAGCCAAACCGTGACTAGGGACTACGAGCAGTACTTC. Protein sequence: CASSQTVTRDYEQYF.

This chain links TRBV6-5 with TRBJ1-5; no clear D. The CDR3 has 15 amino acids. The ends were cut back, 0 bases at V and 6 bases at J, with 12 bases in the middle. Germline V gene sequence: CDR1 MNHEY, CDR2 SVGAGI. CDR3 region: CASSYSWAARQPQHF. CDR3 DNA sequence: TGTGCCAGCAGTTACTCATGGGCAGCTCGTCAGCCCCAGCATTTT.

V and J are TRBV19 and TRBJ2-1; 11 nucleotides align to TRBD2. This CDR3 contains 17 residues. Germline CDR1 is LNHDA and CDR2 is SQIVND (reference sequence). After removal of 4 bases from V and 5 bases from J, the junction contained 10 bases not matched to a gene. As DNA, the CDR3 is TGTGCCAGTAGTAGGGGTGGGACTAGCGGACCCGACAATGAGCAGTTCTTC. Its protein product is CASSRGGTSGPDNEQFF.

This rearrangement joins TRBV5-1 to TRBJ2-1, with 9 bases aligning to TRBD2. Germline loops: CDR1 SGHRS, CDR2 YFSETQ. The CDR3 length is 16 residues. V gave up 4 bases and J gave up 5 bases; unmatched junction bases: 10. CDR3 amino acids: CASSPLSGSADNEQFF. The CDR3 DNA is TGCGCCAGCAGCCCACTTAGCGGGAGCGCCGACAATGAGCAGTTCTTC. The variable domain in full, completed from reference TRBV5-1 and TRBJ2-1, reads KAGVTQTPRYLIKTRGQQVTLSCSPISGHRSVSWYQQTPGQGLQFLFEYFSETQRNKGNFPGRFSGRQFSNSRSEMNVSTLELGDSALYLCASSPLSGSADNEQFFGPGTRLTVL.